The clone carrying this T cell receptor (beta chain) was seen repeatedly, ten times or more. Antigen specificity is unknown. This specimen comes from a study of regulatory T cells in long-lasting Graves disease. Study-level findings and limits: Newly diagnosed patients had higher TCR diversity than persistent Graves' patients did. Persistent disease preferred TRBV28, TRBJ1-2 and TRBJ2-5.

TCR beta libraries were built with iRepertoire HTBI primers and Arm-PCR of CDR3 regions. TCRdb re-derived calls from the multiplex PCR reads in MiXCR, one entry per CDR3 protein. The profile covers about 470,000 distinct CDR3 sequences, with less than 25% appearing a single time and over 7.5% taken by the ten largest. Time point of the sample: persistent/refractory GD, antithyroid drugs over 5 years with positive TRAb. The TCR library was prepared using RNA isolated from PBMCs. Graves' disease diagnoses used American Thyroid Association guidelines. This CDR3 has 16 residues. Germline lookup yields CDR1 MNHEY and CDR2 SMNVEV (reference sequence). V lost 3 bases and J lost 8; bases outside the gene matches: 11.

The receptor comes from a female donor with Graves disease. Sequenced material: peripheral blood mononuclear cells (PBMCs), taken when the disease was refractory, from a patient treated with antithyroid drugs. The chain carries TRBV27 and TRBJ1-4, with 8 bases matching TRBD1. CDR3 sequence reads: CASSFYPQGAGEKLFF. In DNA form, the CDR3 reads TGTGCCAGCAGTTTCTATCCTCAGGGGGCGGGCGAAAAACTGTTTTTT.